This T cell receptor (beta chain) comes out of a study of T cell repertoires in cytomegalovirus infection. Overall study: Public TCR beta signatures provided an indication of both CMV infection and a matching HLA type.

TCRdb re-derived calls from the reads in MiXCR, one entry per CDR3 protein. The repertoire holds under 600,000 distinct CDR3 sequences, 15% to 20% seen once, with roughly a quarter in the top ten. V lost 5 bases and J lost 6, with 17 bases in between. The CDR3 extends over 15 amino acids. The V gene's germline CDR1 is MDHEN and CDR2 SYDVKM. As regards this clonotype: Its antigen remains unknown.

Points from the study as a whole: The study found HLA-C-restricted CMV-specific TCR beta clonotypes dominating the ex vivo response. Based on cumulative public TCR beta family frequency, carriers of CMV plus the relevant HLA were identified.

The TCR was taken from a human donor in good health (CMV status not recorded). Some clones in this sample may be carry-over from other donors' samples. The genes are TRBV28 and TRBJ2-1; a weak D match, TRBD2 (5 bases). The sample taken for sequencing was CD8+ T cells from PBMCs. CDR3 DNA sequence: TGTGCCAGCAGTACCGGTCGTGAGGGCCCCAATGAGCAGTTCTTC. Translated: CASSTGREGPNEQFF.